This T cell receptor (beta chain) was identified in a study of blood T cell repertoires in COVID-19. In the study overall: COVID-19 samples from acute and convalescent phases originated in the United States, Italy and Spain. T cells, B-cell-depleted T cells, or PBMCs supplied cDNA or gDNA.

Per the study methods: Reference gene primer amplification in the assay estimated nucleated cell counts. Sequencing was performed with immunoSEQ multiplex PCR; in TCRdb, only in-frame clones are kept and a portion is missing. That table gives V, J and clone size, and the DNA gave D and trimming. The sample contains 55,000 to 75,000 clones, roughly 77% of which appear only once. The V gene lost 4 bases and the J gene lost 2 bases, with 11 bases spanning the gap. The CDR3 is made up of 14 amino acids. Germline CDR1 reads MNHEY; CDR2 reads SMNVEV (reference sequence). Sequenced: peripheral blood. The sequence derives from a woman in her 70s with acute or convalescent COVID-19. J is TRBJ1-2 and V is TRBV27, with TRBD1 as a possible D gene (6 bases). CDR3 sequence reads: CASSSGDLNYGYTF. The CDR3 DNA reads as TGTGCCAGCAGTTCAGGGGACCTCAACTATGGCTACACCTTC.